Below, one TCR beta chain is given with its context. In the PCR, 60 Vbeta and 13 Jbeta primers were used. Only in-frame clones appear in the TCRdb table, and some are missing; sequencing was by immunoSEQ multiplex PCR. The sample has fewer than 130,000 clones, approximately 82% seen once. This entry comes from a study of cytomegalovirus exposure and HLA in healthy donors. The CDR3 runs 19 residues. Germline assignment: CDR1 SEHNR and CDR2 FQNEAQ (reference sequence). V gave up 5 bases and J gave up 0 bases; unmatched junction bases: 16. This rearrangement joins TRBV7-9 to TRBJ1-5, with TRBD1 matching 7 bases. The sequence came from a man younger than 40 in good health and CMV-seropositive. The source material was PBMCs. This chain's CDR3 is CASSPSGTEYHYSNQPQHF. The CDR3 nucleotides are TGTGCCAGCAGCCCGTCCGGGACAGAGTACCACTATAGCAATCAGCCCCAGCATTTT.